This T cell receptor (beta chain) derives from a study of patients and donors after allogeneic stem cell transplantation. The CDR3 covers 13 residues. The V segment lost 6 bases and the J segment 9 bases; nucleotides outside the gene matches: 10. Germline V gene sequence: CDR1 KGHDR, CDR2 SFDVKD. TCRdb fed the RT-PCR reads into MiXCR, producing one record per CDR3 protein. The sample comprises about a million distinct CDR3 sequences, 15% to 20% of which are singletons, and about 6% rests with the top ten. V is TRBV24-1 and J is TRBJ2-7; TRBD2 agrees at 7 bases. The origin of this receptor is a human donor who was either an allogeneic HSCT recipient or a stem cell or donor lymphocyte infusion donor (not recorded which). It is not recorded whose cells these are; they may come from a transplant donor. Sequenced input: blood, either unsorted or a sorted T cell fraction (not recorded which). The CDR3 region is CATSTREAFGQYF. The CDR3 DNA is TGTGCCACCAGTACCCGGGAGGCCTTCGGGCAGTACTTC.